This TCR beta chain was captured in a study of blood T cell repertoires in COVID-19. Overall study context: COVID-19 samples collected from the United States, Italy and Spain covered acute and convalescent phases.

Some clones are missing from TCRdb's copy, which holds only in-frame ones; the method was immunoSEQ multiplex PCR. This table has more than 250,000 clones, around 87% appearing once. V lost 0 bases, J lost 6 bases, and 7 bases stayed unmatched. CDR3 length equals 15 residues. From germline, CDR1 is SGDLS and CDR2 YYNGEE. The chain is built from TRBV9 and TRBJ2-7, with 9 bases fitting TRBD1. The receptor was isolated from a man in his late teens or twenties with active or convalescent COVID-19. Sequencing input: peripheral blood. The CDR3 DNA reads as TGTGCCAGCAGCGTAGAGGGACAGGGAGGTTTCGAGCAGTACTTC. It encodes CASSVEGQGGFEQYF.